A selection of T cell receptor beta chains follows, all from one sample in a study of metastatic and nonmetastatic thyroid tumors. TCRdb called clones again from the PCR reads with MiXCR. The sample shows several thousand clones, just under 30% of them seen only once. The sample consisted of tumor tissue. Source of these receptors: a female donor with papillary thyroid cancer or a benign thyroid nodule (not recorded which). Some clones in this sample may be carry-over from other donors' samples. Each CDR3 is given with its conserved first and last residue. D genes are given only for firm matches. Clone size appears in some rows only: once, few, many, or a class for an expanded clone.

v_gene: TRBV9
abundance: -
j_gene: TRBJ1-2
d_gene: TRBD1
len: 16
CDR3aa: CASSWDSADYGYGYTF
CDR3nt: TGTGCCAGCAGCTGGGACAGTGCGGACTACGGATATGGCTACACCTTC

v_gene: TRBV12-3/TRBV12-4
abundance: -
j_gene: TRBJ1-5
d_gene: -
len: 13
CDR3aa: CASSLETGQPQHF
CDR3nt: TGTGCCAGCAGTTTGGAGACAGGTCAGCCCCAGCATTTT

v_gene: TRBV30
abundance: -
j_gene: TRBJ1-6
d_gene: -
len: 15
CDR3aa: CAWSVGGRPNSPLHF
CDR3nt: TGTGCCTGGAGTGTAGGTGGGAGACCCAATTCACCCCTCCACTTT

v_gene: TRBV18
abundance: medium-sized
j_gene: TRBJ1-2
d_gene: TRBD1
len: 15
CDR3aa: CASSPLGQGASGYTF
CDR3nt: TGTGCCAGCTCACCACTCGGACAGGGGGCGTCCGGCTACACCTTC

v_gene: TRBV5-1
abundance: -
j_gene: TRBJ1-5
d_gene: -
len: 12
CDR3aa: CASRPGVQPQHF
CDR3nt: TGCGCCAGCAGACCGGGTGTCCAGCCCCAGCATTTT

v_gene: TRBV4-1
abundance: -
j_gene: TRBJ2-1
d_gene: TRBD2
len: 17
CDR3aa: CASSQTSGGAVNNEQFF
CDR3nt: TGCGCCAGCAGCCAGACTAGCGGGGGGGCCGTGAACAATGAGCAGTTCTTC

v_gene: TRBV6-8
abundance: few
j_gene: TRBJ2-1
d_gene: -
len: 13
CDR3aa: CASSSTFAGGQFF
CDR3nt: TGCGCCAGCAGTAGTACCTTTGCCGGCGGGCAGTTTTTC

v_gene: TRBV2
abundance: few
j_gene: TRBJ1-2
d_gene: -
len: 13
CDR3aa: CASSEAGNYGYTF
CDR3nt: TGTGCCAGCAGTGAGGCGGGTAACTATGGCTACACCTTC

v_gene: TRBV2
abundance: few
j_gene: TRBJ1-1
d_gene: -
len: 15
CDR3aa: CASREAQGLNTEAFF
CDR3nt: TGTGCCAGCAGAGAAGCGCAGGGGTTGAACACTGAAGCTTTCTTT

v_gene: TRBV12-3/TRBV12-4
abundance: few
j_gene: TRBJ2-1
d_gene: -
len: 14
CDR3aa: CASTLDYRSKKQFF
CDR3nt: TGTGCCAGCACCCTGGACTATCGGTCCAAGAAGCAGTTCTTC

v_gene: TRBV6-1
abundance: many
j_gene: TRBJ2-7
d_gene: TRBD1
len: 15
CDR3aa: CAVKGQADGEVEQYF
CDR3nt: TGTGCCGTCAAAGGACAGGCCGACGGTGAGGTCGAGCAGTACTTC

v_gene: TRBV20-1
abundance: few
j_gene: TRBJ1-6
d_gene: -
len: 15
CDR3aa: CSAASSGTQNSPLHF
CDR3nt: TGCAGTGCCGCGTCCTCCGGGACCCAAAATTCACCCCTCCACTTT

v_gene: TRBV7-6
abundance: -
j_gene: TRBJ1-5
d_gene: -
len: 17
CDR3aa: CASSLALGRRFNQPQHF
CDR3nt: TGTGCCAGCAGCTTAGCGCTCGGCAGGCGGTTTAATCAGCCCCAGCATTTT

v_gene: TRBV25-1
abundance: -
j_gene: TRBJ2-5
d_gene: -
len: 15
CDR3aa: CASIPDYGSRETQYF
CDR3nt: TGTGCCAGCATCCCAGACTACGGGAGCCGAGAGACCCAGTACTTC

v_gene: TRBV30
abundance: many
j_gene: TRBJ2-3
d_gene: TRBD2
len: 14
CDR3aa: CAWGLAGGTDTQYF
CDR3nt: TGTGCCTGGGGACTAGCGGGGGGCACAGATACGCAGTATTTT

v_gene: TRBV12-3/TRBV12-4
abundance: few
j_gene: TRBJ1-4
d_gene: TRBD1
len: 14
CDR3aa: CASSLESGGGKLFF
CDR3nt: TGTGCCAGCAGCCTCGAATCAGGGGGCGGAAAACTGTTTTTT

v_gene: TRBV20-1
abundance: few
j_gene: TRBJ1-1
d_gene: TRBD1
len: 14
CDR3aa: CSARKQGASPEAFF
CDR3nt: TGCAGTGCTAGGAAACAGGGGGCGAGTCCCGAAGCTTTCTTT

v_gene: TRBV7-6
abundance: many
j_gene: TRBJ1-5
d_gene: TRBD1
len: 15
CDR3aa: CASSLGGQGGQPQHF
CDR3nt: TGTGCCAGCAGCTTAGGCGGACAGGGAGGTCAGCCCCAGCATTTT

v_gene: TRBV11-2
abundance: many
j_gene: TRBJ2-2
d_gene: TRBD2
len: 17
CDR3aa: CASSLDFAGGPSGELFF
CDR3nt: TGTGCCAGCAGCTTAGATTTCGCGGGAGGGCCCTCCGGGGAGCTGTTTTTT

v_gene: TRBV2
abundance: few
j_gene: TRBJ2-3
d_gene: -
len: 14
CDR3aa: CASSVAMPADTQYF
CDR3nt: TGTGCCAGCAGTGTAGCTATGCCCGCAGATACGCAGTATTTT

v_gene: TRBV5-1
abundance: -
j_gene: TRBJ2-1
d_gene: -
len: 18
CDR3aa: CASSLGFFGASSYNEQFF
CDR3nt: TGCGCCAGCAGCTTGGGTTTTTTCGGGGCCAGCTCCTACAATGAGCAGTTCTTC

v_gene: TRBV7-3
abundance: -
j_gene: TRBJ2-1
d_gene: TRBD1
len: 15
CDR3aa: CASSLRQGIYNEQFF
CDR3nt: TGTGCCAGCAGCCTCCGACAGGGGATTTACAATGAGCAGTTCTTC

v_gene: TRBV27
abundance: -
j_gene: TRBJ1-2
d_gene: -
len: 14
CDR3aa: CASSFTVHSYGYTF
CDR3nt: TGTGCCAGCAGTTTTACCGTCCACAGCTATGGCTACACCTTC

v_gene: TRBV5-1
abundance: -
j_gene: TRBJ1-5
d_gene: TRBD1
len: 15
CDR3aa: CASSPLGTGNQPQHF
CDR3nt: TGCGCCAGCAGCCCCTTGGGGACAGGCAATCAGCCCCAGCATTTT

v_gene: TRBV6-9
abundance: -
j_gene: TRBJ2-7
d_gene: -
len: 14
CDR3aa: CASSQGVSGYEQYF
CDR3nt: TGCGCCAGCAGTCAAGGGGTGAGCGGCTACGAGCAGTACTTC

v_gene: TRBV5-1
abundance: medium-sized
j_gene: TRBJ1-4
d_gene: -
len: 16
CDR3aa: CASSRDPGSFGEKLFF
CDR3nt: TGCGCCAGCAGTCGAGACCCGGGGTCCTTTGGGGAAAAACTGTTTTTT

v_gene: TRBV20-1
abundance: -
j_gene: TRBJ2-3
d_gene: TRBD2
len: 16
CDR3aa: CSARIGVAGGEDTQYF
CDR3nt: TGCAGTGCTAGAATCGGAGTAGCGGGAGGTGAAGATACGCAGTATTTT

v_gene: TRBV11-1
abundance: -
j_gene: TRBJ2-2
d_gene: TRBD1
len: 15
CDR3aa: CASSLWSGGGGELFF
CDR3nt: TGTGCCAGCAGCTTATGGTCAGGGGGCGGCGGGGAGCTGTTTTTT

v_gene: TRBV5-1
abundance: few
j_gene: TRBJ2-7
d_gene: -
len: 16
CDR3aa: CASSLGHRDGHYEQYF
CDR3nt: TGCGCCAGCAGCTTGGGGCACCGGGACGGTCACTACGAGCAGTACTTC

v_gene: TRBV6-1
abundance: many
j_gene: TRBJ2-1
d_gene: TRBD2
len: 15
CDR3aa: CASSRGTSGSNEQFF
CDR3nt: TGTGCCAGCAGCAGGGGGACTAGCGGGAGCAATGAGCAGTTCTTC

v_gene: TRBV6-1
abundance: few
j_gene: TRBJ2-5
d_gene: -
len: 16
CDR3aa: CASTALGRSRGETQYF
CDR3nt: TGTGCCAGCACCGCACTGGGGAGGTCACGGGGGGAGACCCAGTACTTC

v_gene: TRBV7-2
abundance: -
j_gene: TRBJ2-5
d_gene: -
len: 15
CDR3aa: CASSQTQGVGETQYF
CDR3nt: TGTGCCAGCAGCCAAACACAGGGTGTGGGGGAGACCCAGTACTTC

v_gene: TRBV10-3
abundance: few
j_gene: TRBJ2-7
d_gene: TRBD1
len: 16
CDR3aa: CAISESGPGGYYEQYF
CDR3nt: TGTGCCATCAGTGAGTCAGGGCCAGGGGGATATTACGAGCAGTACTTC

v_gene: TRBV20-1
abundance: -
j_gene: TRBJ1-1
d_gene: TRBD1
len: 16
CDR3aa: CSALPRDRGLNTEAFF
CDR3nt: TGCAGTGCCCTTCCCCGGGACAGGGGGCTGAACACTGAAGCTTTCTTT

v_gene: TRBV5-1
abundance: -
j_gene: TRBJ1-2
d_gene: -
len: 13
CDR3aa: CASSLRDRDGYTF
CDR3nt: TGCGCCAGCAGCTTGAGGGATAGAGATGGCTACACCTTC

v_gene: TRBV6-1
abundance: -
j_gene: TRBJ2-7
d_gene: TRBD2
len: 16
CDR3aa: CASSRLAAQFSYEQYF
CDR3nt: TGTGCCAGCAGCCGACTAGCGGCCCAATTCTCCTACGAGCAGTACTTC

v_gene: TRBV11-2
abundance: -
j_gene: TRBJ2-7
d_gene: -
len: 16
CDR3aa: CASSPSIGQGGYEQYF
CDR3nt: TGTGCCAGCAGCCCTTCCATCGGGCAGGGAGGCTACGAGCAGTACTTC

v_gene: TRBV5-1
abundance: -
j_gene: TRBJ1-2
d_gene: TRBD1
len: 14
CDR3aa: CASSPGTVVYGYTF
CDR3nt: TGCGCCAGCAGCCCCGGGACAGTGGTCTATGGCTACACCTTC

v_gene: TRBV5-1
abundance: -
j_gene: TRBJ2-1
d_gene: -
len: 15
CDR3aa: CASSLTSVADNEQFF
CDR3nt: TGCGCCAGCAGCTTGACGTCAGTCGCCGATAATGAGCAGTTCTTC

v_gene: TRBV10-3
abundance: -
j_gene: TRBJ2-1
d_gene: TRBD2
len: 14
CDR3aa: CAIMWTSGYNEQFF
CDR3nt: TGTGCCATCATGTGGACTAGCGGTTACAATGAGCAGTTCTTC

v_gene: TRBV30
abundance: -
j_gene: TRBJ1-4
d_gene: -
len: 13
CDR3aa: CAWSRDRNEKLFF
CDR3nt: TGTGCCTGGAGCCGGGACCGAAATGAAAAACTGTTTTTT

v_gene: TRBV2
abundance: -
j_gene: TRBJ1-1
d_gene: -
len: 12
CDR3aa: CASSLTRTEAFF
CDR3nt: TGTGCCAGCAGTCTGACGAGAACTGAAGCTTTCTTT

v_gene: TRBV20-1
abundance: -
j_gene: TRBJ2-7
d_gene: TRBD2
len: 14
CDR3aa: CSASGGGLDCEQYF
CDR3nt: TGCAGTGCTAGTGGCGGGGGGCTAGACTGCGAGCAGTACTTC

v_gene: TRBV6-2/TRBV6-3
abundance: medium-sized
j_gene: TRBJ1-1
d_gene: -
len: 14
CDR3aa: CASSYSTADTEAFF
CDR3nt: TGTGCCAGCAGTTACTCCACCGCGGACACTGAAGCTTTCTTT

v_gene: TRBV20-1
abundance: -
j_gene: TRBJ1-5
d_gene: TRBD1
len: 15
CDR3aa: CSAREIGTANQPQHF
CDR3nt: TGCAGTGCTAGAGAGATAGGGACAGCGAATCAGCCCCAGCATTTT

v_gene: TRBV27
abundance: few
j_gene: TRBJ2-1
d_gene: TRBD2
len: 16
CDR3aa: CASNSLAGGPNNEQFF
CDR3nt: TGTGCCAGCAACTCCTTAGCGGGAGGGCCCAACAATGAGCAGTTCTTC

v_gene: TRBV7-3
abundance: -
j_gene: TRBJ2-1
d_gene: TRBD1
len: 15
CDR3aa: CASSPTGVPYNEQFF
CDR3nt: TGTGCCAGCAGCCCTACAGGGGTGCCCTACAATGAGCAGTTCTTC

v_gene: TRBV6-6
abundance: -
j_gene: TRBJ2-2
d_gene: TRBD1
len: 16
CDR3aa: CASSYPGTANTGELFF
CDR3nt: TGTGCCAGCAGTTACCCGGGGACAGCGAACACTGGGGAGCTGTTTTTT

v_gene: TRBV20-1
abundance: -
j_gene: TRBJ1-3
d_gene: TRBD1
len: 15
CDR3aa: CSATTLQGPGNTIYF
CDR3nt: TGCAGTGCTACTACCTTACAGGGGCCTGGAAACACCATATATTTT

v_gene: TRBV18
abundance: medium-sized
j_gene: TRBJ1-2
d_gene: TRBD1
len: 15
CDR3aa: CASSLSGTVASGYTF
CDR3nt: TGTGCCAGCTCACTTTCCGGGACAGTCGCCTCGGGCTACACCTTC

v_gene: TRBV6-4
abundance: few
j_gene: TRBJ1-2
d_gene: -
len: 12
CDR3aa: CASNQGNYGYTF
CDR3nt: TGTGCCAGCAACCAGGGAAACTATGGCTACACCTTC

v_gene: TRBV6-4
abundance: few
j_gene: TRBJ2-7
d_gene: -
len: 12
CDR3aa: CASREGSYEQYF
CDR3nt: TGTGCCAGCAGGGAGGGATCCTACGAGCAGTACTTC

v_gene: TRBV7-6
abundance: few
j_gene: TRBJ2-2
d_gene: -
len: 12
CDR3aa: CASSYNTGELFF
CDR3nt: TGTGCCAGCAGTTACAACACCGGGGAGCTGTTTTTT

v_gene: TRBV30
abundance: few
j_gene: TRBJ1-1
d_gene: TRBD1
len: 11
CDR3aa: CAWTQGNEAFF
CDR3nt: TGTGCCTGGACACAGGGGAATGAAGCTTTCTTT